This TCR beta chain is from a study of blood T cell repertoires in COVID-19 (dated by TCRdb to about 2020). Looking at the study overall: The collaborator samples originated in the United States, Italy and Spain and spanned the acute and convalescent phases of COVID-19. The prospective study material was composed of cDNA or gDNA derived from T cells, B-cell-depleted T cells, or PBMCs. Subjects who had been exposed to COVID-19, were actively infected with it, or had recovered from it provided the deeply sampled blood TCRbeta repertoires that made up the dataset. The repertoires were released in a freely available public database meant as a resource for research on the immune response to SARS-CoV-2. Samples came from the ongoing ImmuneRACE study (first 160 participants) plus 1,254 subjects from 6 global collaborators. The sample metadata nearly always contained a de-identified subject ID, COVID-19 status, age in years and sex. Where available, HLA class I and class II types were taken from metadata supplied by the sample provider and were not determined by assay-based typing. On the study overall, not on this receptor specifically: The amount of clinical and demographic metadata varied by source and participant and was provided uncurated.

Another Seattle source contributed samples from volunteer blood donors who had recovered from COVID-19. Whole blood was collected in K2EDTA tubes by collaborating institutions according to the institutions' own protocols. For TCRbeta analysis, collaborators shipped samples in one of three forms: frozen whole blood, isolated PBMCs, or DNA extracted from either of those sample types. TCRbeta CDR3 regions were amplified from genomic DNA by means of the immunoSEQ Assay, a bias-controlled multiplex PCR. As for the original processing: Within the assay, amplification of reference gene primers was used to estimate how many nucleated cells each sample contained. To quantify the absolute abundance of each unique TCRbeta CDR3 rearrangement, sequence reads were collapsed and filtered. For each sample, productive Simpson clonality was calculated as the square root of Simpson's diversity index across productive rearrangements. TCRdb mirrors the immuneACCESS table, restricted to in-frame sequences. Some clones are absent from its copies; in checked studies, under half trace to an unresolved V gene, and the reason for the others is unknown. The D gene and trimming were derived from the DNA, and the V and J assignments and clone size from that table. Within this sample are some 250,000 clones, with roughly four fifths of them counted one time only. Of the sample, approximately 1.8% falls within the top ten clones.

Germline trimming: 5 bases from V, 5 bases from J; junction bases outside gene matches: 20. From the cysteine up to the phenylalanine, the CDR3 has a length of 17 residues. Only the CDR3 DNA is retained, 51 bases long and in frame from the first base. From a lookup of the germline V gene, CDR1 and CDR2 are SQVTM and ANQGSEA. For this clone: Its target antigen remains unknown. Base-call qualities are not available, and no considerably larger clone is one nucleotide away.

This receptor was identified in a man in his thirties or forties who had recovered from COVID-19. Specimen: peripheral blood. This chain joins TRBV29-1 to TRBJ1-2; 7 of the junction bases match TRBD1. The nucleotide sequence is TGCAGCGTTAGTGGTGTCGGGACAGAGGGCGGAAGATATGGCTACACCTTC. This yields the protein CSVSGVGTEGGRYGYTF.